Listed below are T cell receptor beta chains from one sample, sequenced in a study of control samples from healthy donors and cancer patients. The protocol was immunoSEQ multiplex PCR, while the TCRdb copy is restricted to in-frame clones and leaves out a portion. The sample holds about 140,000 clones, 85% to 90% seen once. Sequenced material: blood. The receptors were sampled from a man younger than 35 in good health. CDR3s include the opening cysteine and the closing phenylalanine or tryptophan. A D gene is named only where the DNA matches it firmly. Clone size is stated in some rows and not others, as once, few, many or a class when expanded.

V gene,J gene,clone size,D gene,CDR3 protein,CDR3 DNA
TRBV5-1,TRBJ2-3,.,TRBD2,CASSLGGRGGRTDTQYF,TGCGCCAGCAGCTTAGGGGGGCGCGGGGGGCGCACAGATACGCAGTATTTT
TRBV5-7,TRBJ2-3,.,.,CASSTPGGNTQYF,TGTGCCAGCAGCACTCCTGGTGGGAATACGCAGTATTTT
TRBV28,TRBJ1-1,.,TRBD1,CASRGGQGRMNTEAFF,TGTGCCAGCAGGGGCGGACAGGGGCGAATGAACACTGAAGCTTTCTTT
TRBV12-3/TRBV12-4,TRBJ2-3,.,.,CASTGQHGYTQYF,TGTGCCAGCACCGGACAGCATGGCTATACGCAGTATTTT
TRBV2,TRBJ2-5,.,.,CASSELGRGEETQYF,TGTGCCAGCAGTGAATTGGGCCGTGGGGAAGAGACCCAGTACTTC
TRBV11-1,TRBJ2-7,.,TRBD2,CASSQTSGGSYEQYF,TGTGCCAGCAGTCAGACTAGCGGGGGGTCCTACGAGCAGTACTTC
TRBV3-1/TRBV3-2,TRBJ2-1,.,TRBD2,CASSQDHPSGGYNEQFF,TGTGCCAGCAGCCAAGATCATCCTAGCGGGGGGTACAATGAGCAGTTCTTC
TRBV15,TRBJ1-4,few,.,CATSRDFNEKLFF,TGTGCCACCAGCAGGGATTTTAATGAAAAACTGTTTTTT
TRBV11-2,TRBJ2-1,.,TRBD2,CASSLGSGGDNEQFF,TGTGCCAGCAGCTTAGGTAGCGGGGGGGACAATGAGCAGTTCTTC
TRBV9,TRBJ1-2,few,.,CASSVAGEYGYTF,TGTGCCAGCAGCGTAGCTGGGGAGTATGGCTACACCTTC
TRBV19,TRBJ1-3,.,.,CASSAREASGNTIYF,TGTGCCAGTAGTGCCAGGGAAGCGTCTGGAAACACCATATATTTT
TRBV18,TRBJ2-7,.,TRBD1,CASSPDGDRAYEQYF,TGTGCCAGCTCACCGGATGGGGACAGGGCCTACGAGCAGTACTTC
TRBV25-1,TRBJ2-7,.,TRBD1,CASSEPGGEQYF,TGTGCCAGCAGTGAACCAGGGGGCGAGCAGTACTTC
TRBV6-5,TRBJ2-7,.,TRBD1,CASSLSQGANYEQYF,TGTGCCAGCAGCCTAAGCCAGGGGGCGAACTACGAGCAGTACTTC
TRBV15,TRBJ1-5,.,.,CATSSRGGFQPQHF,TGTGCCACCAGCTCCCGCGGGGGATTTCAGCCCCAGCATTTT
TRBV27,TRBJ1-1,.,.,CASSLILGNTEAFF,TGTGCCAGCAGTTTAATTCTGGGGAACACTGAAGCTTTCTTT
TRBV5-1,TRBJ1-1,.,.,CASSLGQGPTEAFF,TGCGCCAGCAGCTTGGGGCAGGGTCCCACTGAAGCTTTCTTT
TRBV27,TRBJ2-5,.,.,CASRSVPDAYQETQYF,TGTGCCAGCAGAAGCGTCCCTGATGCCTACCAAGAGACCCAGTACTTC
TRBV28,TRBJ1-6,.,.,CASSLSGSPLHF,TGTGCCAGCAGTTTATCTGGCTCACCCCTCCACTTT
TRBV10-3,TRBJ1-2,.,TRBD1,CAISVGPKTGGLLYTF,TGTGCCATCAGTGTAGGCCCCAAGACAGGGGGCCTACTATACACCTTC
TRBV6-4,TRBJ1-3,once,.,CASSDGSGNTIYF,TGTGCCAGCAGTGACGGCTCTGGAAACACCATATATTTT
TRBV7-2,TRBJ2-7,.,.,CASRPDVGEQYF,TGTGCCAGCAGACCAGACGTTGGAGAGCAGTACTTC
TRBV7-6,TRBJ2-3,.,.,CASSLEGDTQYF,TGTGCCAGCAGCTTAGAAGGTGATACGCAGTATTTT
TRBV19,TRBJ1-5,.,TRBD1,CASTKDRVSIQPQHF,TGTGCCAGTACCAAGGACAGGGTCTCAATTCAGCCCCAGCATTTT
TRBV5-8,TRBJ2-7,.,.,CASSLAKGSVYEQYF,TGTGCCAGCAGCTTGGCCAAGGGCAGTGTTTACGAGCAGTACTTC
TRBV4-2,TRBJ2-5,.,TRBD2,CASSLYRTSGETQYF,TGTGCCAGCAGCTTATACAGGACTAGCGGGGAGACCCAGTACTTC
TRBV9,TRBJ1-2,.,.,CASSSNERVYGYTF,TGTGCCAGCAGCTCCAATGAGAGAGTTTATGGCTACACCTTC
TRBV18,TRBJ1-4,many,.,CASSPTGFNEKLFF,TGTGCCAGCTCACCAACAGGGTTTAATGAAAAACTGTTTTTT
TRBV18,TRBJ2-7,.,.,CASSPTASYEQYF,TGTGCCAGCTCACCCACAGCCTCCTACGAGCAGTACTTC
TRBV18,TRBJ1-1,.,.,CASSPPAPDTEAFF,TGTGCCAGCTCACCTCCGGCGCCGGACACTGAAGCTTTCTTT
TRBV29-1,TRBJ2-2,.,TRBD2,CSVGVTSGTGELFF,TGCAGCGTTGGCGTGACTAGCGGCACCGGGGAGCTGTTTTTT
TRBV19,TRBJ2-7,.,.,CASSIGYRDGSSEQYF,TGTGCCAGTAGTATAGGATACCGGGACGGGAGCTCCGAGCAGTACTTC